Each of the 21 T cell receptor beta chains below was sequenced from the same sample in a study of memory CD4+ T cells and cytomegalovirus serostatus. Single viable CD3+CD4+CD8-CD45RO+ cells were sorted as the memory CD4+ T cells. Clones were sequenced by immunoSEQ multiplex PCR, and TCRdb holds only the in-frame ones, with some missing. Seen here are approximately 41,000 clones, approximately 80% observed once, and the top ten hold roughly 6.7%. The specimen was memory CD4+ T cells from blood. The receptors here all came from an adult in good health and CMV-seronegative.

This clone appeared once. J is TRBJ1-1 and V is TRBV6-6, with D perhaps matching TRBD1 (5 bases). The CDR3 spans 15 residues. Trimming took off 6 bases at V and 4 bases at J, with 18 bases between the two ends. Germline assignment: CDR1 MNHNY and CDR2 SVGAGI (reference sequence). CDR3 loop: CASSPPRGAITEAFF. The CDR3 nucleotides read TGTGCCAGCAGCCCCCCTCGAGGGGCTATCACTGAAGCTTTCTTT.

The V and J genes are TRBV14 and TRBJ1-2; 8 nucleotides line up with TRBD1. Germline values: CDR1 SGHDN, CDR2 FVKESK. V was clipped by 2 bases and J by 5 bases; unmatched bases: 7. There are 15 residues in the CDR3. CDR3 nucleotides: TGTGCCAGCAGCCAAAACAGGGGGTTACGGTATGGCTACACCTTC. Translation gives CASSQNRGLRYGYTF.

The rearrangement joins TRBV10-3 to TRBJ1-2, with a tentative D call TRBD1 (6 bases). The CDR3 runs to 13 residues. Trimming removed 6 bases from V and 6 bases from J, with 14 bases in between. The germline CDR1 and CDR2 sequences are ENHRY and SYGVKD. The chain's CDR3 is CAIRGAGKDGYTF. In DNA, the CDR3 is TGTGCCATCAGGGGGGCAGGGAAGGATGGCTACACCTTC.

The CDR3 bases are TGTGCCAGCAGCCGCCTAGCGGGAGTCGGGGATGAGCAGTTCTTC. Encoded protein: CASSRLAGVGDEQFF. This chain connects TRBV11-2 to TRBJ2-1; TRBD2 matches 10 bases. Germline V gene sequence: CDR1 SGHAT, CDR2 FQNNGV. There are 15 residues in the CDR3. J gave up 8 bases and V 5 bases, and 9 bases lay outside the gene matches.

J is TRBJ1-2 and V is TRBV5-6; D gene ambiguous. Looked up from germline, CDR1 is SGHDT and CDR2 is YYEEEE. Trimming left V 4 bases short and J 5 bases short, with 12 bases between. The CDR3 is made up of 13 amino acids. CDR3 residues: CASSPSESYGYTF. In DNA form, the CDR3 reads TGTGCCAGCAGCCCCTCAGAGAGTTATGGCTACACCTTC. Together with reference TRBV5-6 and TRBJ1-2, the CDR3 gives the full variable domain: DAGVTQSPTHLIKTRGQQVTLRCSPKSGHDTVSWYQQALGQGPQFIFQYYEEEERQRGNFPDRFSGHQFPNYSSELNVNALLLGDSALYLCASSPSESYGYTFGSGTRLTVV.

The V call is TRBV19, the J call TRBJ1-2; 9 nucleotides agree with TRBD1. The trim removed 3 bases at V and 7 bases at J, leaving 6 bases unmatched. The CDR3 totals 14 residues. CDR1 and CDR2 (germline): LNHDA, SQIVND (reference sequence). The CDR3 is CASSMAGTGSGYTF. For the CDR3, the DNA is TGTGCCAGTAGTATGGCCGGGACAGGGAGTGGCTACACCTTC. Together with reference TRBV19 and TRBJ1-2, the CDR3 gives the full variable domain: DGGITQSPKYLFRKEGQNVTLSCEQNLNHDAMYWYRQDPGQGLRLIYYSQIVNDFQKGDIAEGYSVSREKKESFPLTVTSAQKNPTAFYLCASSMAGTGSGYTFGSGTRLTVV.

The CDR3 DNA sequence: TGTGCCAGCAGCTTAGATGGCAAGAACACTGAAGCTTTCTTT. Translated: CASSLDGKNTEAFF. V usage is TRBV11-2 and J usage is TRBJ1-1; D gene uncertain. V lost 0 bases, J lost 1 base, and 6 bases lay in between. This CDR3 has 14 amino acids. In germline, CDR1 is SGHAT, CDR2 FQNNGV.

This chain joins TRBV5-5 and TRBJ1-4; D remains unclear. This CDR3 is built from 17 residues. Germline V gene sequence: CDR1 SGHKS, CDR2 YYEKEE (reference sequence). V was trimmed by 1 base and J by 6 bases, leaving 19 bases between them. CDR3 in DNA: TGTGCCAGCAGCTTGATTGCGGGGTCCGGCTTGTATGAAAAACTGTTTTTT. Its protein is CASSLIAGSGLYEKLFF.

The chain links TRBV19 to TRBJ1-1; 8 bases are a match to TRBD1. This CDR3 contains 17 residues. Trimming removed 5 bases from V and 4 bases from J; junction bases left unmatched: 15. Germline values: CDR1 LNHDA, CDR2 SQIVND (reference sequence). CDR3 amino acids: CASSFSGTGPLSTEAFF. CDR3 nucleotides: TGTGCCAGTAGTTTCTCCGGGACAGGTCCCCTGAGCACTGAAGCTTTCTTT.

The chain employs TRBV7-9 and TRBJ2-7; no definite D call. The CDR3 spans 13 residues. V was pared by 1 base and J by 12 bases, with 16 bases between. Germline lookup yields CDR1 SEHNR and CDR2 FQNEAQ (reference sequence). The chain's CDR3 is CASSLGGPPLAYF. The DNA of the CDR3 is TGTGCCAGCAGCTTAGGAGGCCCTCCACTGGCGTACTTC.

The chain couples TRBV29-1 to TRBJ2-1, with a weak D call TRBD2 (6 bases). The CDR3 consists of 15 residues. V dropped 6 bases and J dropped 2 bases, with 17 bases sitting between them. The germline CDR1 and CDR2 sequences are SQVTM and ANQGSEA. The CDR3 region has the DNA TGCAGCGTCATAGGACTACCCGGCACCTACAATGAGCAGTTCTTC. It translates to CSVIGLPGTYNEQFF.

The gene calls are TRBV5-6 and TRBJ2-2; D not resolved. Germline V gene data show CDR1 as SGHDT and CDR2 as YYEEEE. V dropped 0 bases and J dropped 7 bases, with 7 bases sitting between them. This CDR3 is 13 amino acids long. The CDR3 sequence: CASSLAWGGELFF. In DNA form, the CDR3 reads TGTGCCAGCAGCTTGGCCTGGGGCGGGGAGCTGTTTTTT.

The chain joins TRBV7-2 to TRBJ2-1, with 7 bases matching TRBD1. The V gene end was trimmed by 5 bases and the J gene end by 8 bases; junction bases not matched to a gene: 21. The CDR3 runs to 18 residues. CDR1 is SGHTA and CDR2 is FQGNSA in the germline V gene. CDR3 sequence reads: CASSVQGVRGRFVDEQFF. The CDR3 region has the DNA TGTGCCAGCAGCGTCCAGGGCGTTAGGGGGCGCTTTGTCGATGAGCAGTTCTTC.

This clone was detected only a few times. The CDR3 DNA is TGTGCCAGCAGAAGAAGGGGACTAGCGCCCAATGAGCAGTTCTTC. It translates to CASRRRGLAPNEQFF. This chain uses TRBV6-5 with TRBJ2-1; 10 bases match TRBD2. This CDR3 comprises 15 residues. V shed 6 bases, J shed 6 bases, and the junction held 8 bases outside the gene matches. Germline V gene sequence: CDR1 MNHEY, CDR2 SVGAGI.

V and J are TRBV4-2 and TRBJ1-5, with a possible D match to TRBD1 (5 bases). This CDR3 spans 15 amino acids. V shed 0 bases and J shed 6 bases, with 12 bases lying between them. Germline CDR1 and CDR2: LGHNA and YNFKEQ. In nucleotides, the CDR3 is TGTGCCAGCAGCCAAGAGGACGGGGGAGTTCAGCCCCAGCATTTT. Amino acids: CASSQEDGGVQPQHF.

The chain couples TRBV12-5 to TRBJ1-2; D is perhaps TRBD1 (6 bases). V lost 0 bases and J 4 bases, leaving 18 bases between the germline ends. Germline assignment: CDR1 LGHNT and CDR2 FRNRAP. This CDR3 is 17 amino acids long. CDR3 nucleotides: TGTGCTAGTGGTTTGGTATCTAGGGGGACCACCTTCTATGGCTACACCTTC. Encoded protein: CASGLVSRGTTFYGYTF.

This clone was counted between two and nine times. The chain joins TRBV5-6 to TRBJ2-7; perhaps TRBD1 as D (6 bases). Trimming took off 4 bases at V and 4 bases at J, with 15 bases between the two ends. The CDR3 runs to 14 residues. In germline, CDR1 is SGHDT, CDR2 YYEEEE. CDR3 amino acids: CASSRGGRGYEQYF. The CDR3 DNA reads as TGTGCCAGCAGCCGGGGCGGCAGGGGTTACGAGCAGTACTTC.

The chain joins TRBV5-5 to TRBJ1-1; the D is unclear. Germline V CDR1 and CDR2: SGHKS, YYEKEE (reference sequence). The V and J ends lost 1 base and 4 bases respectively, with 20 bases between them. CDR3 length: 17 amino acids. CDR3 amino acids: CASSLISTGTLGTEAFF. The CDR3 DNA sequence: TGTGCCAGCAGCTTGATTAGTACGGGAACCTTGGGCACTGAAGCTTTCTTT. Supplemented by reference TRBV5-5 and TRBJ1-1, the full variable domain reads DAGVTQSPTHLIKTRGQQVTLRCSPISGHKSVSWYQQVLGQGPQFIFQYYEKEERGRGNFPDRFSARQFPNYSSELNVNALLLGDSALYLCASSLISTGTLGTEAFFGQGTRLTVV.

This clone was counted a single time. The V and J genes are TRBV19 and TRBJ1-2, with D perhaps TRBD1 (5 bases). Germline-derived CDR1 and CDR2 are LNHDA and SQIVND (reference sequence). This CDR3 comprises 15 residues. Trimming took 3 bases from V and 7 from J, leaving 18 bases between them. As DNA, the CDR3 is TGTGCCAGTAGTATCGCCGGGACTGTAAGGAGTGGCTACACCTTC. Residues: CASSIAGTVRSGYTF.

The chain recombines TRBV27 with TRBJ2-1; tentative D call: TRBD1 (6 bases). The CDR3 is made up of 16 amino acids. Trimming pared 3 bases from V and 5 bases from J, leaving 17 bases between. Germline lookup yields CDR1 MNHEY and CDR2 SMNVEV (reference sequence). The CDR3 coding sequence is TGTGCCAGCAGTTTGAGGCCGGGGCAGGGGAACAATGAGCAGTTCTTC. It encodes CASSLRPGQGNNEQFF.

This clone occurred once. This chain joins TRBV28 and TRBJ1-1; the D gene is possibly TRBD1 (6 bases). CDR3 length equals 11 residues. Germline-derived CDR1 and CDR2 are MDHEN and SYDVKM. V was pared by 8 bases and J by 9 bases, with 13 bases between. The CDR3 loop is CASLEGGKAFF. DNA of the CDR3: TGTGCCAGCCTAGAAGGGGGAAAAGCTTTCTTT.